The sequence of this TCR beta chain was determined in a study of monozygotic twins with inflammatory bowel disease. There are 16 residues in the CDR3. CDR1 is SGHDT, CDR2 YYEEEE, per germline. No DNA is given; TCRdb re-called the 5' RACE reads and lists each CDR3 protein once. The sample totals over 150,000 distinct CDR3 sequences. The genes are TRBV5-6 and TRBJ1-5. The sequenced sample consisted of blood. This receptor was obtained from a human donor with ulcerative colitis or Crohn's disease, or a healthy co-twin of an affected twin (not recorded which). CDR3 residues: CASSLGASGSNQPQHF.